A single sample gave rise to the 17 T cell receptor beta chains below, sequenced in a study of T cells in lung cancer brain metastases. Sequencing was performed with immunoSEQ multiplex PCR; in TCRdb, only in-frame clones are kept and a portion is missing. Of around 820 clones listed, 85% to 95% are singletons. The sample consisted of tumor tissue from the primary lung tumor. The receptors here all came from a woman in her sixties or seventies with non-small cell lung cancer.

The CDR3 bases are TGTGCCAGCAGTCCAACAGGGCTAGGGACTGAAGCTTTCTTT. This sequence encodes CASSPTGLGTEAFF. This rearrangement joins TRBV6-1 to TRBJ1-1; perhaps TRBD1 as D (6 bases). This CDR3 is built from 14 residues. Trimming pared 5 bases from V and 5 bases from J, leaving 15 bases between. CDR1 is MNHNS and CDR2 is SASEGT in the germline V gene.

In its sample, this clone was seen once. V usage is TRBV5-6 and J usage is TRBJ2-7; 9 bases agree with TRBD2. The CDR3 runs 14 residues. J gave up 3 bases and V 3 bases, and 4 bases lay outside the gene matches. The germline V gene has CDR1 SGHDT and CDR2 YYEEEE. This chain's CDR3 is CASSSRLAVYEQYF. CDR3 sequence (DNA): TGTGCCAGCAGCTCTCGACTAGCGGTCTACGAGCAGTACTTC.

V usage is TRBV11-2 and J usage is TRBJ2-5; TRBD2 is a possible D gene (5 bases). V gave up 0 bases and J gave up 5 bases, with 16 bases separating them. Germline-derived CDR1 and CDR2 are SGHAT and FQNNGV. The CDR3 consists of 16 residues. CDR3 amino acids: CASSLDQRRASETQYF. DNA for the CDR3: TGTGCCAGCAGCTTAGATCAGAGGCGGGCATCGGAGACCCAGTACTTC.

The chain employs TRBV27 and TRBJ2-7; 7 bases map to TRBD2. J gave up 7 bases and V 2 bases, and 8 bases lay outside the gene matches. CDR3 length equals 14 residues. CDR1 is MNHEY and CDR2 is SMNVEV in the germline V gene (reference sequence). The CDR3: CASSLRTSRVEQYF. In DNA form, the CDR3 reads TGTGCCAGCAGTTTAAGGACTAGTCGGGTTGAGCAGTACTTC.

The CDR3: CASTAMGVFYGYTF. The CDR3, as DNA: TGTGCCAGCACCGCTATGGGGGTCTTCTATGGCTACACCTTC. The V gene is TRBV28, the J gene TRBJ1-2; a weak D match, TRBD1 (5 bases). Deletions cut 7 bases from V and 4 bases from J, with 16 bases between. CDR3 length: 14 residues. The germline gives CDR1 MDHEN, CDR2 SYDVKM.

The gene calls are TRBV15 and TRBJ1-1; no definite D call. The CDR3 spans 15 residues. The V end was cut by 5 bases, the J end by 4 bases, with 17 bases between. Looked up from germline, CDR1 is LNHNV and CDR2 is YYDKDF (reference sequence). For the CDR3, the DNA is TGTGCCACCAGCGCAACCCGGATAGAGGGCACTGAAGCTTTCTTT. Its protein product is CATSATRIEGTEAFF.

The CDR3: CASSSTRLAGGFKTQYF. DNA of the CDR3: TGTGCCAGCAGCTCTACTCGACTAGCGGGGGGGTTTAAGACCCAGTACTTC. This chain links TRBV7-9 with TRBJ2-5, with 14 bases lining up with TRBD2. V was pared by 4 bases and J by 6 bases, with 10 bases of the junction left unmatched. The CDR3 is 17 residues long. Germline V gene lookup returns CDR1 SEHNR and CDR2 FQNEAQ (reference sequence). The full variable domain, rest sourced from reference TRBV7-9 and TRBJ2-5, is DTGVSQNPRHKITKRGQNVTFRCDPISEHNRLYWYRQTLGQGPEFLTYFQNEAQLEKSRLLSDRFSAERPKGSFSTLEIQRTEQGDSAMYLCASSSTRLAGGFKTQYFGPGTRLLVL.

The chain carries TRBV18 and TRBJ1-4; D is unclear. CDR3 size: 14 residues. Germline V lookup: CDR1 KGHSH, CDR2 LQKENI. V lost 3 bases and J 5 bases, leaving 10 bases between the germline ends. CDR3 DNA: TGTGCCAGCTCACCCGTATTAGGGAATGAAAAACTGTTTTTT. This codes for CASSPVLGNEKLFF.

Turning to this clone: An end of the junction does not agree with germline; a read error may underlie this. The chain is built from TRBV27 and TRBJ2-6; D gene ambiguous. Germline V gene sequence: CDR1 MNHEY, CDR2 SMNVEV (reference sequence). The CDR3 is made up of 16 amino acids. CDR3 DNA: TGTACCAGCAGTCCCTGGGCGTCCTCTGGGGCCAACGTCCTGACTTTC. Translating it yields CTSSPWASSGANVLTF.

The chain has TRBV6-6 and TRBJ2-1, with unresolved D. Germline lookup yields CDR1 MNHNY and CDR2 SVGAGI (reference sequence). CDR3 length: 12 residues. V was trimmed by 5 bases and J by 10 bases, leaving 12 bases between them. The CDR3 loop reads CASSLTRYEQFF. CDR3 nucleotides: TGTGCCAGCAGTCTAACAAGGTACGAGCAGTTCTTC.

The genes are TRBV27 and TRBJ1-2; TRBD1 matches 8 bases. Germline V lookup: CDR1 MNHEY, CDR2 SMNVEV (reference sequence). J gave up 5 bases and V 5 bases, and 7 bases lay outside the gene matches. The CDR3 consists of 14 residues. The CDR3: CASSATGVEYGYTF. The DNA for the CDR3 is TGTGCCAGCAGTGCGACAGGGGTGGAATATGGCTACACCTTC.

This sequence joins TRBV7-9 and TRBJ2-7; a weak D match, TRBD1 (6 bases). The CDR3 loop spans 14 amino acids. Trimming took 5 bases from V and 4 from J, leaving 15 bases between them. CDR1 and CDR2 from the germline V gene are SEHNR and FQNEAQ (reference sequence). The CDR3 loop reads CASSLDGTPYEQYF. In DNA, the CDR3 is TGTGCCAGCAGCCTGGACGGGACACCTTACGAGCAGTACTTC.

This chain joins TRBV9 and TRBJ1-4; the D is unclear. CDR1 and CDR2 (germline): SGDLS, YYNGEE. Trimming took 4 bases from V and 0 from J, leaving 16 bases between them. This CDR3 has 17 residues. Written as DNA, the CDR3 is TGTGCCAGCAGCCCAGCTCGGACGGTAGCAACTAATGAAAAACTGTTTTTT. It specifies CASSPARTVATNEKLFF.

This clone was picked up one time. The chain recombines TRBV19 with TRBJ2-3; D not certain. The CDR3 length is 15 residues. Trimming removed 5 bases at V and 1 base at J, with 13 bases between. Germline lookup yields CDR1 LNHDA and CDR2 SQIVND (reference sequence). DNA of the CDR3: TGTGCCAGTAGTGGATCCCGGCTGGGCACAGATACGCAGTATTTT. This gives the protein CASSGSRLGTDTQYF.

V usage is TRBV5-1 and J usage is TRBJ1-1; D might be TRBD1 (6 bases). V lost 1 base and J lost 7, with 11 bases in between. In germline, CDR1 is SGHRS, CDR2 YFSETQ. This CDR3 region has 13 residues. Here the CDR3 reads CASSLKPGVEAFF. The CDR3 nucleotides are TGCGCCAGCAGCTTGAAGCCAGGGGTTGAAGCTTTCTTT.

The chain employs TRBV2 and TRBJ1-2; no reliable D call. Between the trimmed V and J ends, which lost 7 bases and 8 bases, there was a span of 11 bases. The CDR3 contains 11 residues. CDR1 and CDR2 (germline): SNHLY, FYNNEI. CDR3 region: CASTPEFGYTF. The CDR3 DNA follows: TGTGCCAGCACTCCCGAGTTCGGCTACACCTTC.

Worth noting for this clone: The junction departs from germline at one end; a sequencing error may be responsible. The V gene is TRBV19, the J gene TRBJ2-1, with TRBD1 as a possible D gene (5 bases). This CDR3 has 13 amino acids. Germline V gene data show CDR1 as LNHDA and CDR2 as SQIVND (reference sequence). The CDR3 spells CVSAQGVDNEQFF. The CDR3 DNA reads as TGTGTCAGTGCCCAGGGTGTGGACAATGAGCAGTTCTTC.